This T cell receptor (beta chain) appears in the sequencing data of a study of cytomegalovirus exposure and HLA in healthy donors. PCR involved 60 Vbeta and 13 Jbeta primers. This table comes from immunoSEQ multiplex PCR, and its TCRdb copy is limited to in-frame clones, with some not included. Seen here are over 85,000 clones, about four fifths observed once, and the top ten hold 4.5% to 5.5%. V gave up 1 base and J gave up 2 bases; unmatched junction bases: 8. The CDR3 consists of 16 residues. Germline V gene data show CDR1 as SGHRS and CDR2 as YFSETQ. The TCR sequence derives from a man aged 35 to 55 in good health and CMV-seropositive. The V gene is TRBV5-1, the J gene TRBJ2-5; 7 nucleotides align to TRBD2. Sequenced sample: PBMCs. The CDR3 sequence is CASSLRSGGSQETQYF. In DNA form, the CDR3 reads TGCGCCAGCAGCTTGCGGTCGGGGGGTAGTCAAGAGACCCAGTACTTC.